Here is one T cell receptor beta chain with its context. These data originate in a study of blood T cell repertoires in COVID-19. Study details: Italy, Spain and the United States were the sources of the convalescent and acute COVID-19 samples. T cells, B-cell-depleted T cells, or PBMCs provided the cDNA or gDNA that served as material.

The authors' processing: Reference gene primer amplification gave nucleated cell count estimates. TCRdb keeps only in-frame clones here, not all; method: immunoSEQ multiplex PCR. V, J and clone size were drawn from that table, and D and trimming were deduced from the DNA. This sample carries 300,000 or so clones, around 87% of them seen once, and the ten largest clones take roughly 1.6%. There are 15 residues in the CDR3. CDR1 is LGHNA, CDR2 YSLEER, per germline. The V gene lost 0 bases and the J gene lost 2 bases, with 8 bases spanning the gap. The rearrangement joins TRBV4-3 to TRBJ1-3; unclear D gene. The clonotype originates from a woman between 35 and 50 years old who had recovered from COVID-19. Sequenced sample: peripheral blood. The CDR3 loop is CASSQDVNTGNTIYF. Here the CDR3 DNA reads TGCGCCAGCAGCCAAGATGTGAACACTGGAAACACCATATATTTT.